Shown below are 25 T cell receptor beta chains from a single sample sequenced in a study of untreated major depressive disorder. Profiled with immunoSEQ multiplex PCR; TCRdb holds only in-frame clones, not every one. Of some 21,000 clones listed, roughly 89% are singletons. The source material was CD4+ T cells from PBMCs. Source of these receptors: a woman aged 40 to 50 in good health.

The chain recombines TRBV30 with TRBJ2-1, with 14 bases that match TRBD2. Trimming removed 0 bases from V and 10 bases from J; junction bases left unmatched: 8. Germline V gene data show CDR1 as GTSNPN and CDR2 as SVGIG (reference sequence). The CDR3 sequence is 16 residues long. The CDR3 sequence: CAWSVDGTSGSQEQFF. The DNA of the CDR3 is TGTGCCTGGAGTGTCGACGGGACTAGCGGGAGTCAGGAGCAGTTCTTC.

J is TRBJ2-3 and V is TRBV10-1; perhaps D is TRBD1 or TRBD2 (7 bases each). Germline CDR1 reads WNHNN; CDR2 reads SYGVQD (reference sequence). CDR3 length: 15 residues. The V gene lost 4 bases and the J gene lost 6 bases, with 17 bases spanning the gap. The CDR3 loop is CASSVSGGALDTQYF. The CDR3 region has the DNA TGCGCCAGCAGTGTGTCAGGGGGGGCCCTGGATACGCAGTATTTT.

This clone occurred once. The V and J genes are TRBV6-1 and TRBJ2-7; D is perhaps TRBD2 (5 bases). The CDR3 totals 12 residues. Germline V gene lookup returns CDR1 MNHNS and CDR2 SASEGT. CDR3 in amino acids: CARPSKAREQYF. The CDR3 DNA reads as TGTGCACGGCCTAGCAAAGCGAGGGAGCAGTACTTC.

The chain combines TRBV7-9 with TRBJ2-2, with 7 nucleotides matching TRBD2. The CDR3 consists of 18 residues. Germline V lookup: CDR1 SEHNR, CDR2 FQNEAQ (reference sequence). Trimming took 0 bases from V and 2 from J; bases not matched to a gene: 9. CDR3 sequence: CASSLAWAGASNTGELFF. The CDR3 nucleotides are TGTGCCAGCAGCTTAGCGTGGGCGGGAGCATCTAACACCGGGGAGCTGTTTTTT.

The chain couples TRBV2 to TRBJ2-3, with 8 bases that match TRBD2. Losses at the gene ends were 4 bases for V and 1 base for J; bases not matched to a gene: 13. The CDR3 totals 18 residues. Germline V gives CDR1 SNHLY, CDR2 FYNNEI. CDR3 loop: CASSVRSTIGGGTDTQYF. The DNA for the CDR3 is TGTGCCAGCAGTGTTCGTTCCACCATCGGGGGGGGCACAGATACGCAGTATTTT.

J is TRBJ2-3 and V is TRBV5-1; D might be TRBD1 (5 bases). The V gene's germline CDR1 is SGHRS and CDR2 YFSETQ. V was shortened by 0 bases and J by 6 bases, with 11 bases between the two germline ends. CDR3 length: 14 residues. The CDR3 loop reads CASSLARVEDTQYF. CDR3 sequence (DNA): TGCGCCAGCAGCTTGGCCAGGGTGGAGGATACGCAGTATTTT.

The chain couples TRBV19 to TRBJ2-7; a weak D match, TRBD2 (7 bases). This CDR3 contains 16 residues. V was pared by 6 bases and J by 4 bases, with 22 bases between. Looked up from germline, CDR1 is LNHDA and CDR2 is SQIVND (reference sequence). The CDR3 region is CASSPGVAGGRYEQYF. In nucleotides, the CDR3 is TGTGCCAGTAGCCCAGGGGTAGCGGGCGGACGATACGAGCAGTACTTC.

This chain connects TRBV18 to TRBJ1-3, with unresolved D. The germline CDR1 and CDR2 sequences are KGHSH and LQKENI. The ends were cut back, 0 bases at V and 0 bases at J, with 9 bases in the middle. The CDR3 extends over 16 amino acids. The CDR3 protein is CASSPPGSISGNTIYF. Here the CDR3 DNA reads TGTGCCAGCTCACCACCAGGGTCGATCTCTGGAAACACCATATATTTT.

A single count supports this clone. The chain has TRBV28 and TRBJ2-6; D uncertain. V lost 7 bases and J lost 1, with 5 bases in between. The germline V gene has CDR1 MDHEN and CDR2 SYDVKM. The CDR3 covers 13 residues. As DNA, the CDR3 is TGTGCCAGCACTCCATCTGGGGCCAACGTCCTGACTTTC. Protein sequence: CASTPSGANVLTF.

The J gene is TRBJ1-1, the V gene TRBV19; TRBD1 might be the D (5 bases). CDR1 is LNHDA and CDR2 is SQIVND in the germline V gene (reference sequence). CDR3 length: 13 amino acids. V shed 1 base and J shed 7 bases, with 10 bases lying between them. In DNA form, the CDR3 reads TGTGCCAGTAGTATAGCTCGGGACGTTGAAGCTTTCTTT. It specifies CASSIARDVEAFF.

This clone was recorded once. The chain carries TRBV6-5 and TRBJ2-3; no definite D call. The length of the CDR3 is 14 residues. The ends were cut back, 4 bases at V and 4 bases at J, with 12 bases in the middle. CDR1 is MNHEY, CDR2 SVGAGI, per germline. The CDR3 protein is CASSSAARSDTQYF. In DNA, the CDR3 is TGTGCCAGCAGTTCCGCTGCCCGGTCAGATACGCAGTATTTT.

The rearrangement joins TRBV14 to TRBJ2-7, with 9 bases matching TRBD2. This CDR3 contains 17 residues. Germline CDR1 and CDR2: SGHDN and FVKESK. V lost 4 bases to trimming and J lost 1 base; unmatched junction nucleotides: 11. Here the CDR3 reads CASSRNWAGGNSYEQYF. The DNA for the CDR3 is TGTGCCAGCAGCCGGAACTGGGCGGGAGGGAATTCCTACGAGCAGTACTTC. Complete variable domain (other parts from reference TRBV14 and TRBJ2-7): EAGVTQFPSHSVIEKGQTVTLRCDPISGHDNLYWYRRVMGKEIKFLLHFVKESKQDESGMPNNRFLAERTGGTYSTLKVQPAELEDSGVYFCASSRNWAGGNSYEQYFGPGTRLTVT.

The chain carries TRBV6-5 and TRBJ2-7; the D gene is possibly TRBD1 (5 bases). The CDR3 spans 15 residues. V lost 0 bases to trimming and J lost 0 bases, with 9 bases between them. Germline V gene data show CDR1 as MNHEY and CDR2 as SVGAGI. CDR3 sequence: CASSYSDSSSYEQYF. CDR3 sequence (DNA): TGTGCCAGCAGTTACTCCGACAGTAGCTCCTACGAGCAGTACTTC.

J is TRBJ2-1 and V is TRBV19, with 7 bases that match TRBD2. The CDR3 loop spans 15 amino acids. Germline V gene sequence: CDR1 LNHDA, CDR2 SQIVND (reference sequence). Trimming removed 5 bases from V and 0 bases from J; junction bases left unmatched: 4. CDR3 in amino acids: CASSLGGSSYNEQFF. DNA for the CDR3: TGTGCCAGTAGTCTCGGCGGGAGCTCCTACAATGAGCAGTTCTTC.

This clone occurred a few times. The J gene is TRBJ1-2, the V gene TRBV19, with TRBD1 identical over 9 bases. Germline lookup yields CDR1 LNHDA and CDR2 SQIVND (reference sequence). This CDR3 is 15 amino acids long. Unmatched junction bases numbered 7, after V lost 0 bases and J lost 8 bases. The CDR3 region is CASSIDESDRGGYTF. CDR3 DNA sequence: TGTGCCAGTAGTATAGATGAGTCGGACAGGGGCGGCTACACCTTC.

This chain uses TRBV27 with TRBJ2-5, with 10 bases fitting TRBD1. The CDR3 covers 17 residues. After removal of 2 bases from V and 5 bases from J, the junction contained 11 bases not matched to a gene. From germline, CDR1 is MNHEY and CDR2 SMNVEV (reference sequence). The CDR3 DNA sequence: TGTGCCAGCAGTTTAAGAGGACAGGGGGTTGCGTGGGAGACCCAGTACTTC. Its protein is CASSLRGQGVAWETQYF.

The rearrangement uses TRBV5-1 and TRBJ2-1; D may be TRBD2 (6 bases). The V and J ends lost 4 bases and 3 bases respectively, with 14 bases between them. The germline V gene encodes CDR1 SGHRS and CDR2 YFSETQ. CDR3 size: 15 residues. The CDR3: CASSKDAGSYNEQFF. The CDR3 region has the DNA TGCGCCAGCAGCAAGGACGCCGGGAGCTACAATGAGCAGTTCTTC.

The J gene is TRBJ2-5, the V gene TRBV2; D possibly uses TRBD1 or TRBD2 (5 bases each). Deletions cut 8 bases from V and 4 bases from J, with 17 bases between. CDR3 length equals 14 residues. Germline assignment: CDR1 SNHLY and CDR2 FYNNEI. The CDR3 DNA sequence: TGTGCCAGCTCGATTAGGTTTGGGGGAGAGACCCAGTACTTC. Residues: CASSIRFGGETQYF.

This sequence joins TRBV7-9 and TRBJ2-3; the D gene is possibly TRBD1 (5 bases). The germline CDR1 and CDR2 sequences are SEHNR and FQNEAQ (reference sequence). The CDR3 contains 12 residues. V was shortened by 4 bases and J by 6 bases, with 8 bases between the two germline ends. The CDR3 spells CASSWKGDTQYF. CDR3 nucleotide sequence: TGTGCCAGCAGCTGGAAGGGGGATACGCAGTATTTT. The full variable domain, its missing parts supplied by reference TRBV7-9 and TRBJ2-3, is DTGVSQNPRHKITKRGQNVTFRCDPISEHNRLYWYRQTLGQGPEFLTYFQNEAQLEKSRLLSDRFSAERPKGSFSTLEIQRTEQGDSAMYLCASSWKGDTQYFGPGTRLTVL.

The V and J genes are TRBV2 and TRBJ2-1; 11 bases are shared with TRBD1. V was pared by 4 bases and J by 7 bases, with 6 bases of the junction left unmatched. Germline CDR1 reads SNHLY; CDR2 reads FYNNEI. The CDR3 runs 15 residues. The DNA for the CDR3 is TGTGCCAGCAGTGGTGGGACAGGGGGATCAAATGAGCAGTTCTTC. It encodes CASSGGTGGSNEQFF.

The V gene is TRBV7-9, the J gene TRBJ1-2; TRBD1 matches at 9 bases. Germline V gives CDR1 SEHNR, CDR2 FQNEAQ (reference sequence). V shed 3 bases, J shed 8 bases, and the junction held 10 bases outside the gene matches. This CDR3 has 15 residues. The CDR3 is CASSFDGTGRGGYTF. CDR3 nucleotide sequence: TGTGCCAGCAGCTTCGACGGGACAGGGCGGGGAGGCTACACCTTC.

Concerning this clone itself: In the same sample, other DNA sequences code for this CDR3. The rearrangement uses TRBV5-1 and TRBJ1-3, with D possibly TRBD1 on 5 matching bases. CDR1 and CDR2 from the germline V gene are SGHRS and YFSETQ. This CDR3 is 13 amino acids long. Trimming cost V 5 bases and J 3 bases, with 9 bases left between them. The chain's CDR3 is CASSQGSGNTIYF. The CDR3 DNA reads TGCGCCAGCAGTCAGGGAAGTGGAAACACCATATATTTT. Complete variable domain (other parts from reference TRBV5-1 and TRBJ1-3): KAGVTQTPRYLIKTRGQQVTLSCSPISGHRSVSWYQQTPGQGLQFLFEYFSETQRNKGNFPGRFSGRQFSNSRSEMNVSTLELGDSALYLCASSQGSGNTIYFGEGSWLTVV.

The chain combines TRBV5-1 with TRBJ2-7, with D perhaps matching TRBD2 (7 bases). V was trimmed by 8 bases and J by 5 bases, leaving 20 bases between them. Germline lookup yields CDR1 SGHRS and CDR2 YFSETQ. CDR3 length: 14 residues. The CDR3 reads CASRGGAKVDEQYV. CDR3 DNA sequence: TGCGCCAGTAGGGGGGGCGCGAAGGTCGACGAGCAGTACGTC.

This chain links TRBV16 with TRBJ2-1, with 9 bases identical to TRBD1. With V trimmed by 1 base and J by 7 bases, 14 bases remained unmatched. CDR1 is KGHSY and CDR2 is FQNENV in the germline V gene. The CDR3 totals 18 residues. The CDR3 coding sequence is TGTGCCAGCAGCCAATGGGTGGTTCCGGGACAGGGAGGTAATGAGCAGTTCTTC. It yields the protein CASSQWVVPGQGGNEQFF.

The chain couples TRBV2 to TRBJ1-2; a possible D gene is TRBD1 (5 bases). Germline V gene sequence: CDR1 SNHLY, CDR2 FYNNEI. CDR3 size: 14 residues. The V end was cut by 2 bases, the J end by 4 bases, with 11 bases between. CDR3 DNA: TGTGCCAGCAGTGAACGGGGCCTACCCTATGGCTACACCTTC. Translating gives CASSERGLPYGYTF.